The sequence of this T cell receptor beta chain was determined in a study of blood T cell repertoires in COVID-19. At the level of the study: T cells, B-cell-depleted T cells, or PBMCs provided the cDNA or gDNA that served as material.

Sequenced by immunoSEQ multiplex PCR; TCRdb stores in-frame clones only, minus some. The sample contains under 300,000 clones, around 81% of which appear only once. Germline V gene data show CDR1 as SGHAT and CDR2 as FQNNGV. V was pared by 3 bases and J by 2 bases, with 5 bases of the junction left unmatched. CDR3 size: 15 residues. V and J are TRBV11-2 and TRBJ2-3, with TRBD1 identical over 7 bases. The sequence derives from a man aged 25 to 40 who had recovered from COVID-19. Sequences were obtained from peripheral blood. The CDR3 DNA is TGTGCCAGCAGCTTCCGTAAGGGGGCCACAGATACGCAGTATTTT. Protein: CASSFRKGATDTQYF.